The present T cell receptor (beta chain) was sequenced within a study of T cells in Graves' hyperthyroidism and ophthalmopathy. CDR3 length equals 15 residues. V lost 3 bases and J lost 2; bases outside the gene matches: 5. Germline CDR1 reads SGHRS; CDR2 reads YFSETQ. TCR beta CDR3 regions were amplified from RNA. The HTBI primer set served for first-round RT-PCR of the TCR CDR3. TCRdb called the multiplex PCR reads again in MiXCR, with one record for every CDR3 protein. The sample lists under 550,000 distinct CDR3 sequences; around 15% were seen once. The sample holds many counts of this clonotype. What was sequenced was blood. This receptor was identified in a woman younger than 35 with Graves' hyperthyroidism. The chain joins TRBV5-1 to TRBJ2-5; 9 bases align to TRBD2. The CDR3 region is CASSSGTSRQETQYF. CDR3 DNA sequence: TGCGCCAGCAGCTCCGGGACTAGCCGACAAGAGACCCAGTACTTC.